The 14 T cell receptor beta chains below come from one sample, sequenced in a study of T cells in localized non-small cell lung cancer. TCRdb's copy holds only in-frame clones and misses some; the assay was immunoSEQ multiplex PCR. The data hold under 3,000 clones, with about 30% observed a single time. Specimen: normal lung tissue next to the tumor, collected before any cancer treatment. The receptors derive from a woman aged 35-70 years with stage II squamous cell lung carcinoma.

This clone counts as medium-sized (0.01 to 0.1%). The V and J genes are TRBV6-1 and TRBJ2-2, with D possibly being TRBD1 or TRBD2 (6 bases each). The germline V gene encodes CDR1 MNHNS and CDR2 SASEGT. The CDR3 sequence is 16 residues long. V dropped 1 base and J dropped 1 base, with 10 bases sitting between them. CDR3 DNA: TGTGCCAGCAGTGAAGATGGGGGGCTGAACACCGGGGAGCTGTTTTTT. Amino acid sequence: CASSEDGGLNTGELFF.

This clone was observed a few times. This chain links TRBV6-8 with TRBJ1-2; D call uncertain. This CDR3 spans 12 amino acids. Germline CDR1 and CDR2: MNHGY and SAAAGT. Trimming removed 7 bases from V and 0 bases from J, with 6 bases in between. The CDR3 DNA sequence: TGTGCCAGCACAGCCACTAACTATGGCTACACCTTC. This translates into CASTATNYGYTF.

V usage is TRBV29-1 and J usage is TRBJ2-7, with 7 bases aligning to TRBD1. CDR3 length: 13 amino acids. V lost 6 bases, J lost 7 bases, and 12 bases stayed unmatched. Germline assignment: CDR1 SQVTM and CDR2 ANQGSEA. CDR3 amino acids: CSVTGVVRGEQYF. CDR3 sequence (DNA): TGCAGCGTCACAGGGGTAGTCAGGGGGGAGCAGTACTTC.

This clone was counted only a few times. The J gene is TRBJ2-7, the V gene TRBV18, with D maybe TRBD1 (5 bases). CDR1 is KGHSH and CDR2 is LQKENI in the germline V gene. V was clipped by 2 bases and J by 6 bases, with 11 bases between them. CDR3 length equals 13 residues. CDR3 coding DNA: TGTGCCAGCTCACCAACCCCCCAGGGCGAGCAGTACTTC. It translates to CASSPTPQGEQYF.

The DNA for the CDR3 is TGTGCCAGTAGTATCGGGGACAGCCGCACAGATACGCAGTATTTT. It specifies CASSIGDSRTDTQYF. The chain links TRBV19 to TRBJ2-3; the match to TRBD1 covers 7 bases. Germline V gene data show CDR1 as LNHDA and CDR2 as SQIVND (reference sequence). Trimming removed 3 bases from V and 1 base from J; junction bases left unmatched: 4. CDR3 size: 15 residues.

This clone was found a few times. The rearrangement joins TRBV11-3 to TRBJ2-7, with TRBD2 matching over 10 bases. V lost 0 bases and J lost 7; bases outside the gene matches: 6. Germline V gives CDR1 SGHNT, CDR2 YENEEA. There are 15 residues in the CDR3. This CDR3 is CASSLEPSGSREQYF. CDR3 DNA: TGTGCCAGCAGCTTAGAGCCTAGCGGGAGTCGGGAGCAGTACTTC.

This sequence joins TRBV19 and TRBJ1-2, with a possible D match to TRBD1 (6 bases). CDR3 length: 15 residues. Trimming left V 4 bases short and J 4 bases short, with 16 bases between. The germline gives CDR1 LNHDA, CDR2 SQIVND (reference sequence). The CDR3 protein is CASSNFQGTTYGYTF. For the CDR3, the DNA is TGTGCCAGTAGTAACTTCCAGGGGACTACCTATGGCTACACCTTC.

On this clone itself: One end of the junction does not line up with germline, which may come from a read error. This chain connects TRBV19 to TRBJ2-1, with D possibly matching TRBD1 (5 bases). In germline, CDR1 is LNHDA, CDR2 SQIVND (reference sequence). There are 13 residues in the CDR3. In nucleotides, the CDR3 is TGTGCCAGTAGTTCTTTTCAGGGTACAGAATCGATCTTC. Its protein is CASSSFQGTESIF.

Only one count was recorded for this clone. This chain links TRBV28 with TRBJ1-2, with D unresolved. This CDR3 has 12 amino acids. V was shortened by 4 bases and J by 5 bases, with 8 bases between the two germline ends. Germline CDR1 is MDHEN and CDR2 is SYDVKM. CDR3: CASSSRMYGYTF. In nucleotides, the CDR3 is TGTGCCAGCAGTTCTAGGATGTATGGCTACACCTTC.

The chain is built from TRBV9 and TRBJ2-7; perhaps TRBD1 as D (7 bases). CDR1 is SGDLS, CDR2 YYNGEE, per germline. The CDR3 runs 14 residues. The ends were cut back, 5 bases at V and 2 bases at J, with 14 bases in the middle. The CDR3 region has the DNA TGTGCCAGCAGTGAAGGCGGGACAGCCTACGAGCAGTACTTC. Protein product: CASSEGGTAYEQYF.

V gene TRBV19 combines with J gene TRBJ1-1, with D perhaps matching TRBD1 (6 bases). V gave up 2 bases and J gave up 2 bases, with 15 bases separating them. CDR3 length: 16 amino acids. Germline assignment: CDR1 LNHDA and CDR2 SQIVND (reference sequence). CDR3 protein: CASSIIGGRANTEAFF. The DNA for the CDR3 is TGTGCCAGTAGTATAATCGGGGGCAGAGCTAACACTGAAGCTTTCTTT.

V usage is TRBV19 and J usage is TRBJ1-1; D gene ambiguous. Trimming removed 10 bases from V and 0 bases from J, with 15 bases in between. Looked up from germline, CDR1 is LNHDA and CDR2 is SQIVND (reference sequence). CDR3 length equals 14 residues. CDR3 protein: CATQQVGMNTEAFF. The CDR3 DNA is TGTGCCACCCAACAAGTAGGAATGAACACTGAAGCTTTCTTT.

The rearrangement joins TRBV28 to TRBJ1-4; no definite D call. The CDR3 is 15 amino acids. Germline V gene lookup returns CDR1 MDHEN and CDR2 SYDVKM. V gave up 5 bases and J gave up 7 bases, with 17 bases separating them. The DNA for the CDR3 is TGTGCCAGCAGTCTCCGACTCGGACTATCTGAAAAACTGTTTTTT. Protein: CASSLRLGLSEKLFF.

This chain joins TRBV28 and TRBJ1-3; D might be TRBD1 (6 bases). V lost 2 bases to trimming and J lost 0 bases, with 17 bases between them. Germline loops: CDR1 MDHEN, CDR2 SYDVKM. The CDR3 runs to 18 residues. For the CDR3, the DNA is TGTGCCAGCAGTTTACCCCGGGGGCAGTTTTCCTCTGGAAACACCATATATTTT. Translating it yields CASSLPRGQFSSGNTIYF.